This is a list of T cell receptor beta chains from one sample in a study of OX40 agonist ivuxolimab in advanced cancers. Clones were sequenced by immunoSEQ multiplex PCR, and TCRdb holds only the in-frame ones, with some missing. The sample gives 74,000 or so clones, around 84% of which show up once; roughly 2% is in the top ten. The source material was CD4+ or CD8+ T cells sorted from blood, sampled in a trial of the OX40 agonist ivuxolimab. Receptors were obtained from an adult with an advanced solid tumor such as melanoma, head and neck, liver or kidney cancer. The CDR3 runs from the conserved cysteine through the conserved F or W. Fields, in order: D gene, J gene, clone size, V gene, CDR3 DNA, CDR3 protein. The D gene is left open where the match is weak. Rows give clone size only sometimes, using once, few, many, or a class for an expanded clone.

>-|TRBJ2-5|-|TRBV19
TGTGCCAGTAGTCCCGACAGCCGAACGAGGGAGACCCAGTACTTC
CASSPDSRTRETQYF
>-|TRBJ2-1|-|TRBV6-6
TGTGCCAGCAGGACGGGAGCAGGCAATGAGCAGTTCTTC
CASRTGAGNEQFF
>TRBD1|TRBJ1-1|-|TRBV27
TGTGCCAGCAGTCCCTGGACAGGGGAGAACACTGAAGCTTTCTTT
CASSPWTGENTEAFF
>TRBD1|TRBJ2-2|-|TRBV10-3
TGTGCCATCGCCCGGGACAGGGGGCTTACCGGGGAGCTGTTTTTT
CAIARDRGLTGELFF
>-|TRBJ2-3|-|TRBV4-2
TGTGCCAGCAGCCAAGTGGGGGGGCCCACAGATACGCAGTATTTT
CASSQVGGPTDTQYF
>-|TRBJ1-1|-|TRBV5-1
TGCGCCAGCAGCACCGGGACGGTGAACACTGAAGCTTTCTTT
CASSTGTVNTEAFF
>-|TRBJ2-1|-|TRBV19
TGTGCCAGTAGTATCGTGGCAGGGAGAGACAATGAGCAGTTCTTC
CASSIVAGRDNEQFF
>-|TRBJ2-2|-|TRBV30
TGTGCCTGGAGTCCCGGCGGACCCGGGGAGCTGTTTTTT
CAWSPGGPGELFF
>-|TRBJ1-5|-|TRBV5-6
TGTGCCAGCAGCTTAAGTTGGTCAGGGGGCAATCAGCCCCAGCATTTT
CASSLSWSGGNQPQHF
>-|TRBJ2-3|-|TRBV10-2
TGCGCCAGTCGTCCCACGGCGGGGTTAGGAGATACGCAGTATTTT
CASRPTAGLGDTQYF
>-|TRBJ1-5|-|TRBV6-5
TGTGCCAGCAGTTCCGAGGGGGGGAGCAATCAGCCCCAGCATTTT
CASSSEGGSNQPQHF
>-|TRBJ2-2|-|TRBV4-1
TGCGCCAGCAGCCAACCTAGTCCCGGGGAGCTGTTTTTT
CASSQPSPGELFF
>TRBD1|TRBJ2-7|-|TRBV9
TGTGCCAGCAGCGTGGCCCAGGGGGCGTATGAGCAGTACTTC
CASSVAQGAYEQYF
>TRBD2|TRBJ2-5|-|TRBV28
TGTGCCAGCAAGGAAATGAGTAGCGGGGGGGCGGAGACCCAGTACTTC
CASKEMSSGGAETQYF
>-|TRBJ1-2|-|TRBV7-2
TGTGCCAGCAGCCCGAACTATGCGGATGGCTACACCTTC
CASSPNYADGYTF
>TRBD1|TRBJ1-3|once|TRBV6-6
TGTGCCAGCAGTTACGGACAGGGAGGAAACACCATATATTTT
CASSYGQGGNTIYF
>-|TRBJ1-2|-|TRBV6-6
TGTGCCAGCAGCCACGAGCAGAGGGGCTATGGCTACACCTTC
CASSHEQRGYGYTF
>-|TRBJ2-2|once|TRBV5-8
TGTGCCAGCAGCTTGACCTTAGACAGCTCGAACACCGGGGAGCTGTTTTTT
CASSLTLDSSNTGELFF
>TRBD2|TRBJ2-3|-|TRBV5-4
TGTGCCAGCAGCTTAGCGGGGGGAACAGATACGCAGTATTTT
CASSLAGGTDTQYF
>-|TRBJ2-7|-|TRBV10-2
TGCGCCAGCAGTGACTCCTTGGGCTCCTACGAGCAGTACTTC
CASSDSLGSYEQYF
>TRBD1|TRBJ2-7|-|TRBV11-2
TGTGCCAGCAGCTCCTCGGCAGGGGGCATTTCCTACGAGCAGTACTTC
CASSSSAGGISYEQYF
>-|TRBJ2-5|-|TRBV19
TGTGCCAGTAGTATTGGGGGGGGCCTTGAGACCCAGTACTTC
CASSIGGGLETQYF
>-|TRBJ1-1|-|TRBV5-4
TGTGCCAGCAGCTTGGGGGGGGCGCGGAACACTGAAGCTTTCTTT
CASSLGGARNTEAFF
>-|TRBJ1-2|-|TRBV5-1
TGCGCCAGCAGCTTAGGAACAGCTAACTATGGCTACACCTTC
CASSLGTANYGYTF
>-|TRBJ2-7|-|TRBV7-2
TGTGCCAGCAGCCCCTGGGGTCGGGCCTCCGAGCAGTACTTC
CASSPWGRASEQYF
>TRBD1|TRBJ1-1|few|TRBV19
TGTGCCAGTAGACGACAGGGAACTGAAGCTTTCTTT
CASRRQGTEAFF
>TRBD1|TRBJ2-6|-|TRBV5-1
TGCGCCAGCAGCCGAGGGACAGGGATTTCTGGGGCCAACGTCCTGACTTTC
CASSRGTGISGANVLTF
>TRBD2|TRBJ2-1|-|TRBV30
TGTGCCTGGAGTGTACGACTAGCGGGGAGGAATGAGCAGTTCTTC
CAWSVRLAGRNEQFF
>TRBD1|TRBJ1-1|-|TRBV18
TGTGCCAGCTCACCACCGGGACAGGGATGGAACACTGAAGCTTTCTTT
CASSPPGQGWNTEAFF
>-|TRBJ2-5|-|TRBV6-1
TGTGCCAGCAGTGGGCGAGGTATCCAAGAGACCCAGTACTTC
CASSGRGIQETQYF
>-|TRBJ1-5|-|TRBV6-5
TGTGCCAGCAGCGGACAGTTGGGCCAGCCCCAGCATTTT
CASSGQLGQPQHF
>-|TRBJ2-2|-|TRBV6-4
TGTGCCAGCAGTGCCGGGACCCCCCCGCGGGAGCTGTTTTTT
CASSAGTPPRELFF
>-|TRBJ1-2|few|TRBV5-4
TGTGCCAGCAGCTTCCGGAACTATGGCTACACCTTC
CASSFRNYGYTF
>-|TRBJ2-7|-|TRBV6-5
TGTGCCAGCCTTGGGACGGCCTCCTACGAGCAGTACTTC
CASLGTASYEQYF
>-|TRBJ1-3|-|TRBV28
TGTGCCAGCAGTCACCGCCTGGGGGGTTCAGTTGGAAACACCATATATTTT
CASSHRLGGSVGNTIYF
>-|TRBJ2-2|-|TRBV4-1
TGCGCCAGCAGCCAAGACCCTGGGACCCGTGTCGGGGAGCTGTTTTTT
CASSQDPGTRVGELFF
>-|TRBJ2-7|-|TRBV5-1
TGCGCCAGCAGCTTGAGGACGGGCTACGAGCAGTACTTC
CASSLRTGYEQYF
>-|TRBJ2-7|-|TRBV28
TGTGCCAGCCCTCCTTCCCAGGGGCACTTCTCCTACGAGCAGTACTTC
CASPPSQGHFSYEQYF